This TCR beta chain comes out of a study of cytomegalovirus exposure and HLA in healthy donors. Germline CDR1 MNHNS, CDR2 SASEGT. The CDR3 is 14 amino acids. The V and J ends lost 2 bases and 8 bases respectively, with 12 bases between them. This clone was seen a handful of times. The PCR ran on 60 Vbeta and 13 Jbeta primers. The repertoire was sequenced with immunoSEQ multiplex PCR; TCRdb's copy has only in-frame clones and lacks some. The sample consists of 130,000 or so clones, 60% to 85% of them appearing once. Sequenced sample: PBMCs. The chain joins TRBV6-1 to TRBJ1-4, with unresolved D. The TCR sequence derives from a woman aged 40 to 50 in good health and CMV-seropositive. The CDR3 DNA follows: TGTGCCAGCAGTGAAAGATATGAGAGAGAAAAACTGTTTTTT. This translates into CASSERYEREKLFF.